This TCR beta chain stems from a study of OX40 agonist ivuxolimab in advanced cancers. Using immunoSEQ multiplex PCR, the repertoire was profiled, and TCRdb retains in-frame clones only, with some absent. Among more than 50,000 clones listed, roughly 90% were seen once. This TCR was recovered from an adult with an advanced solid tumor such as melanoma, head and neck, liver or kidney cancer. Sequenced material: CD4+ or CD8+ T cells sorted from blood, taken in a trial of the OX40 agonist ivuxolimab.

In nucleotides, the CDR3 is TGCGCCAGCAGCTTGGGTCAGACTAACACCGGGGAGCTGTTTTTT. Its translation is CASSLGQTNTGELFF. This chain connects TRBV5-1 to TRBJ2-2, with no clear D. Germline V gives CDR1 SGHRS, CDR2 YFSETQ. The length of the CDR3 is 15 residues. Trimming shortened V by 0 bases and J by 2 bases, and 8 bases separated the two germline ends.